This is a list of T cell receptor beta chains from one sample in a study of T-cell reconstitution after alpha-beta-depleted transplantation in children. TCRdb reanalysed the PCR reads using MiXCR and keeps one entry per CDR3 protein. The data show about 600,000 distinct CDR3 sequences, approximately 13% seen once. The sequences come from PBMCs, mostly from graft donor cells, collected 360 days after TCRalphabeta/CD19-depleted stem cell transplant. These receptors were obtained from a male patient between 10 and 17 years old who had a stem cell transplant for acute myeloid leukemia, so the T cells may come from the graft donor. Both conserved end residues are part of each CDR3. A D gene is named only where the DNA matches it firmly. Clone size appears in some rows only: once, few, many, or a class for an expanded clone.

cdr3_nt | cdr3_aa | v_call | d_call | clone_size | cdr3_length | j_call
TGCAGCGTTGTACTGGGACAGAACTATGGCTACACCTTC | CSVVLGQNYGYTF | TRBV29-1 | TRBD1 | . | 13 | TRBJ1-2
TGCGCCAGCAGCCAAGTGAGGACTAGCGGGCGCAATGAGCAGTTCTTC | CASSQVRTSGRNEQFF | TRBV4-3 | TRBD2 | . | 16 | TRBJ2-1
TGTGCCAGCAGTTACTTCCTCGGGGGCTATGGCTACACCTTC | CASSYFLGGYGYTF | TRBV6-5 | . | few | 14 | TRBJ1-2
TGTGCCAGCAGTGAAGCAGAGACTAGCGGGACCCCCTACAATGAGCAGTTCTTC | CASSEAETSGTPYNEQFF | TRBV2 | TRBD2 | many | 18 | TRBJ2-1
TGTGCCAGCAGTACCGCTGATCTGTCCGGGACTAGCGGGATCGGTGGCGGGGAGCTGTTTTTT | CASSTADLSGTSGIGGGELFF | TRBV28 | TRBD2 | . | 21 | TRBJ2-2
TGTGCCAGCAGCAATGTAGTAAGGAACACCGGGGAGCTGTTTTTT | CASSNVVRNTGELFF | TRBV7-3 | . | . | 15 | TRBJ2-2
TGTGCCTGGAGGCACGGGAGAAAGACCTACAATGAGCAGTTCTTC | CAWRHGRKTYNEQFF | TRBV30 | . | . | 15 | TRBJ2-1
TGTGCCAGTTCGAAGCGGGGGTACAATGAGCAGTTCTTC | CASSKRGYNEQFF | TRBV6-1 | TRBD2 | . | 13 | TRBJ2-1
TGCAGCGTTGATTGGGCCACGCAGTATTTT | CSVDWATQYF | TRBV29-1 | . | few | 10 | TRBJ2-3
TGCGCCAGCAGCTTGGAAGGGGCGCCCTCCTACGAGCAGTACTTC | CASSLEGAPSYEQYF | TRBV5-1 | . | . | 15 | TRBJ2-7
TGTGCCAGCAGTTACTCGAAAGGAAGCAATGAGCAGTTCTTC | CASSYSKGSNEQFF | TRBV6-5 | . | . | 14 | TRBJ2-1
TGTGCCACCAGCCGGACTTATACTTCCTACAATGAGCAGTTCTTC | CATSRTYTSYNEQFF | TRBV24-1 | . | few | 15 | TRBJ2-1
TGTGCCAGCAGTCCAAGAGCATCGCTAGCGGGAGTCTTTTACGAGCAGTACTTC | CASSPRASLAGVFYEQYF | TRBV6-1 | TRBD2 | few | 18 | TRBJ2-7
TGTGCCAGCAGCCCCTCGCGGGGGGCCACGAAAACGGACGAGCAGTACTTC | CASSPSRGATKTDEQYF | TRBV7-2 | TRBD2 | few | 17 | TRBJ2-7
TGTGCCAGCAGCTGGGGGACTAGCGGAGCCCAAGAGACCCAGTACTTC | CASSWGTSGAQETQYF | TRBV5-6 | TRBD2 | many | 16 | TRBJ2-5
TGTGCCAGCAGGGCGGGGGGGCCGAATGAGCAGTTCTTC | CASRAGGPNEQFF | TRBV28 | TRBD2 | few | 13 | TRBJ2-1
TGTGCCAGCAGTACTCTGGGGGGACTCCCTACGGATGAGCAGTTCTTC | CASSTLGGLPTDEQFF | TRBV6-5 | . | few | 16 | TRBJ2-1
TGTGCCAGCAGCGTAAAAGAGGGGAGAGACTTCTACGAGCAGTACTTC | CASSVKEGRDFYEQYF | TRBV9 | . | . | 16 | TRBJ2-7
TGTGCCATCAGGGCTGAGAGCGGCCGCCCGGGGTGGGAGCAGTACTTC | CAIRAESGRPGWEQYF | TRBV10-3 | . | few | 16 | TRBJ2-7
TGCGCCAGCAGCTTGCGGGAGAGGTACGAGCAGTACTTC | CASSLRERYEQYF | TRBV5-1 | . | . | 13 | TRBJ2-7
TGTGCCAGCAGTCGCCCCACCAGGGGCCCCTACGAGCAGTACTTC | CASSRPTRGPYEQYF | TRBV6-1 | . | many | 15 | TRBJ2-7
TGTGCCAGCCAAATTCCGGGACTAGCGGGGAGCGAGCAGTACTTC | CASQIPGLAGSEQYF | TRBV25-1 | TRBD2 | . | 15 | TRBJ2-7
TGTGCCAGCAGCTTCAGAGCGGGTTACAATGAGCAGTTCTTC | CASSFRAGYNEQFF | TRBV7-2 | . | few | 14 | TRBJ2-1
TGCAGTGCGGACGGGACAGCTTACTACGAGCAGTACTTC | CSADGTAYYEQYF | TRBV20-1 | TRBD1 | . | 13 | TRBJ2-7
TGCAGCTCCAGGAAGGGTTCAATGGCTGAAGCTTTCTTT | CSSRKGSMAEAFF | TRBV29-1 | . | few | 13 | TRBJ1-1
TGCAGCGCCTTACAGAGTGCTAAGGGCAATGAGCAGTTCTTC | CSALQSAKGNEQFF | TRBV29-1 | . | . | 14 | TRBJ2-1
TGTGCCAGTAGTATAGACCTGGGACTAGCGGGAGGCGATGAGCAGTTCTTC | CASSIDLGLAGGDEQFF | TRBV19 | TRBD2 | many | 17 | TRBJ2-1
TGTGCCAGCAGCTCCGGAGGGTCGGCTACAGATACGCAGTATTTT | CASSSGGSATDTQYF | TRBV7-3 | . | few | 15 | TRBJ2-3
TGTGCTCTAACAAATAGCACAGATACGCAGTATTTT | CALTNSTDTQYF | TRBV6-2/TRBV6-3 | . | few | 12 | TRBJ2-3
TGTGCCAGCGTGATGACTAGCGGCGCCTACAATGAGCAGTTCTTC | CASVMTSGAYNEQFF | TRBV2 | TRBD2 | many | 15 | TRBJ2-1
TGTGCCAGCAGCCCCCACAGCGCGCGTTCGAACACCGGGGAGCTGTTTTTT | CASSPHSARSNTGELFF | TRBV7-3 | . | few | 17 | TRBJ2-2
TGTGCCAGCAGTTACGAACAGCGGGAGGTTGGCGAGCAGTACTTC | CASSYEQREVGEQYF | TRBV6-5 | TRBD2 | few | 15 | TRBJ2-7
TGTGCCAGCAGTCAGGCGGCTAGCGGGACCGGGGAGCTGTTTTTT | CASSQAASGTGELFF | TRBV27 | TRBD2 | . | 15 | TRBJ2-2
TGCAGTGCTAGAGTGGAGGCCAACGTCCTGACTTTC | CSARVEANVLTF | TRBV20-1 | . | many | 12 | TRBJ2-6
TGTGCCAGCAGCTCGATACCCGAGATACAAGCCTCTGGGGCCAACGTCCTGACTTTC | CASSSIPEIQASGANVLTF | TRBV7-3 | . | . | 19 | TRBJ2-6
TGCAGTGCTAGACCTTGGGGGACCGCCGTAGCTAACTATGGCTACACCTTC | CSARPWGTAVANYGYTF | TRBV20-1 | . | many | 17 | TRBJ1-2
TGTGCCAGCAGCTCGTTCCCGGGACAGCTCTACGAGCAGTACTTC | CASSSFPGQLYEQYF | TRBV7-2 | TRBD1 | few | 15 | TRBJ2-7
TGTGCCAGCAGCCACTTAATGGGCCCCGGGGAGCTGTTTTTT | CASSHLMGPGELFF | TRBV7-3 | . | . | 14 | TRBJ2-2
TGTGCCAGCAACCCCAGTGGGCGGTTCCTAGATACGCAGTATTTT | CASNPSGRFLDTQYF | TRBV27 | . | few | 15 | TRBJ2-3
TGTGCCAGCAGTACTATTATGAGCTCCTACAATGAGCAGTTCTTC | CASSTIMSSYNEQFF | TRBV28 | . | few | 15 | TRBJ2-1
TGTGCCAGCACCTCACGACAGGGACCGCAGTATTTT | CASTSRQGPQYF | TRBV2 | TRBD1 | few | 12 | TRBJ2-3
TGCAGTGCCCCCCTTGTAAGCACAGATACGCAGTATTTT | CSAPLVSTDTQYF | TRBV20-1 | . | few | 13 | TRBJ2-3
TGTGCCAGCAGGGCCCCGTACCAAGAGACCCAGTACTTC | CASRAPYQETQYF | TRBV2 | . | few | 13 | TRBJ2-5
TGTGCCAGCAGCTCACCCAGCGGGAGGGACTACGAGCAGTACTTC | CASSSPSGRDYEQYF | TRBV7-2 | TRBD2 | few | 15 | TRBJ2-7
TGTGCCACCAGCAGGGCGCACCTAGCTATCGGACAGGAGGAGCAGTATTTT | CATSRAHLAIGQEEQYF | TRBV15 | TRBD1 | . | 17 | TRBJ2-3
TGCGCCAGCACCCTGACTAGCGGTCCTCCGGGGCCGAAGCGGTCCCTCAGTGAGCAGTTCTTC | CASTLTSGPPGPKRSLSEQFF | TRBV5-1 | TRBD2 | many | 21 | TRBJ2-1
TGCGCCAGCAGCTCCCGATCGGGACTAGCGGGAGGGCTAGGGGAGCAGTACTTC | CASSSRSGLAGGLGEQYF | TRBV5-1 | TRBD2 | . | 18 | TRBJ2-7
TGTGCCACCAGCCCCGGACAGGCAATCTCCTACGAGCAGTACTTC | CATSPGQAISYEQYF | TRBV15 | TRBD1 | . | 15 | TRBJ2-7
TGTGCCAGCAGCCTGAGGGCCGATGAAAAACTGTTTTTT | CASSLRADEKLFF | TRBV7-2 | . | . | 13 | TRBJ1-4
TGCGCCAGCAGCTCGACACCGGGACTAGCGGTTCAAGAGACCCAGTACTTC | CASSSTPGLAVQETQYF | TRBV5-1 | TRBD2 | . | 17 | TRBJ2-5
TGTGCCAGCAGCTTATTAACAGGGGATGAGCAGTTCTTC | CASSLLTGDEQFF | TRBV7-3 | TRBD1 | . | 13 | TRBJ2-1
TGTGCCCTAGAGGACCGACGCTCCTACAATGAGCAGTTCTTC | CALEDRRSYNEQFF | TRBV7-9 | . | few | 14 | TRBJ2-1
TGTGCCAGCAGCTTATGGCGCGGGAGCTCCTACGAGCAATACTTC | CASSLWRGSSYEQYF | TRBV7-2 | TRBD2 | . | 15 | TRBJ2-7
TGTGCCAGCAGTTACCTGGGACTAGCGGGAGTTTACGAGCAGTACTTC | CASSYLGLAGVYEQYF | TRBV6-5 | TRBD2 | . | 16 | TRBJ2-7